This T cell receptor beta chain was profiled in a study of CD4+ T cells in melanoma (dated by TCRdb to the early 2020s). Turning to the overall study: Neoantigen-specific CD4+ T cells in human melanoma were investigated in the study. General study outcomes and caveats: Neoantigen-specific CD4+ T cells in melanoma were reported to have a range of differentiation states. Neoantigen-specific CD4+ T cells were reported to be correlated with the function of CD8+ T cells, macrophages and B cells.

Remarks on this clone: Its antigen is not yet known. No much larger clone is present one base from it, and per-base qualities are unavailable.

Donors were patients with melanoma. Library generation was performed with the immunoSEQ multiplex PCR assay. TCRdb retrieved this table from immuneACCESS and kept in-frame rearrangements only. Not all clones are present; in checked studies, unresolved V genes account for under half, and no reason is known for the remainder. A total of nearly 50,000 clones appear in this sample, about 88% of them only once. The ten largest make up roughly 10% of the sample. V is cut by 1 base and J by 0 bases, and the space between the germline ends is 6 bases. The germline V gene sets CDR1 to KGHSH and CDR2 to LQKENI. The CDR3 runs 15 amino acids, cysteine and phenylalanine included. The retained sequence is limited to the CDR3, 45 bases, with the frame set at the first base.

The sequenced sample was peripheral blood. The chain is encoded by TRBV18 joined to TRBJ1-4, with no D gene named confidently. The sequence was collected from a human donor with melanoma. The nucleotide sequence reads as follows: TGTGCCAGCTCACCACAAGTAACAACTAATGAAAAACTGTTTTTT. This gives the protein CASSPQVTTNEKLFF.